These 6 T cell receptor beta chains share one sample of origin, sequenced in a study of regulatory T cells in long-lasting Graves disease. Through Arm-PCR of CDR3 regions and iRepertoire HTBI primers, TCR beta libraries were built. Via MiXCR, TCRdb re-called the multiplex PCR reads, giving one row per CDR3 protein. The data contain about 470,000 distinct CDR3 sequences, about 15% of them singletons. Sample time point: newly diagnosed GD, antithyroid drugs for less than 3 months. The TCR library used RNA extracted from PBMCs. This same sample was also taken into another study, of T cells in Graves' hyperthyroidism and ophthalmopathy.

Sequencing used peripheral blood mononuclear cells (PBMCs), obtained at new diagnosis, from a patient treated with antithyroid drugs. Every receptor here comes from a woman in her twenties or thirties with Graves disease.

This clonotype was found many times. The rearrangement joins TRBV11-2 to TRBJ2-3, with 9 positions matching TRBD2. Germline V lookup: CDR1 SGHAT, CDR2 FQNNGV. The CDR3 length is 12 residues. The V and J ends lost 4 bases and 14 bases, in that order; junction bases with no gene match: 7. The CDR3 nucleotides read TGTGCCAGCAGCTCCCTGTGGGGACTAGCGTATTTT. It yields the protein CASSSLWGLAYF.

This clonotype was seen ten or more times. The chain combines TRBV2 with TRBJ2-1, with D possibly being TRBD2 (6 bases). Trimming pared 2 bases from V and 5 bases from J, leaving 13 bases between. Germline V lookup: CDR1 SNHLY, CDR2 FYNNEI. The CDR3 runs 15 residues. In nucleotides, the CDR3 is TGTGCCAGCAGTGAAAGGGGACTTACCGACAATGAGCAGTTCTTC. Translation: CASSERGLTDNEQFF.

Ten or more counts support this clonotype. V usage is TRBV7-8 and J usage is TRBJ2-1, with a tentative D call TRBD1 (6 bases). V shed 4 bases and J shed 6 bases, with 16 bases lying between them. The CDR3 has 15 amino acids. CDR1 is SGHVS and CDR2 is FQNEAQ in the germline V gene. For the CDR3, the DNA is TGTGCCAGCAGCTCCTACAGGGTAGGAGGCAATGAGCAGTTCTTC. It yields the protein CASSSYRVGGNEQFF. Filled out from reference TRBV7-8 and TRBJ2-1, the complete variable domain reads GAGVSQSPRYKVAKRGQDVALRCDPISGHVSLFWYQQALGQGPEFLTYFQNEAQLDKSGLPSDRFFAERPEGSVSTLKIQRTQQEDSAVYLCASSSYRVGGNEQFFGPGTRLTVL.

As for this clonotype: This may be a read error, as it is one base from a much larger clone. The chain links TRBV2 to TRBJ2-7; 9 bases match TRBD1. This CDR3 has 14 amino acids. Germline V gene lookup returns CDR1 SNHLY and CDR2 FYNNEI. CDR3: CVSTRQGVGYEQYF. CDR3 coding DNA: TGTGTCAGCACCCGACAGGGGGTGGGCTACGAGCAGTACTTC.

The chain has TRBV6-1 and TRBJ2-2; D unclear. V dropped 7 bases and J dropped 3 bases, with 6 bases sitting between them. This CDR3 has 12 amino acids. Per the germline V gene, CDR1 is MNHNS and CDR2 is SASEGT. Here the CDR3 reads CASITDTGELFF. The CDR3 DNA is TGTGCCAGCATAACGGACACCGGGGAGCTGTTTTTT.

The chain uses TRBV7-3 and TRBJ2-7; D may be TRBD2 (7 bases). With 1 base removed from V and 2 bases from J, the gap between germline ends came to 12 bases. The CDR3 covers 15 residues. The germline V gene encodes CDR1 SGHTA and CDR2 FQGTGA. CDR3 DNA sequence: TGTGCCAGCAGCTTAAATGGGGGGGACACCTACGAGCAGTACTTC. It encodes CASSLNGGDTYEQYF.